This entry describes one T cell receptor beta chain. Antigen specificity is unknown. The data derive from a study of PD-1 blockade in classical Hodgkin lymphoma. Study-level findings and limits: According to reports, newly diagnosed patients had lower baseline TCR diversity than healthy donors, and relapsed/refractory patients had lower baseline TCR diversity still. Underlying causes for the observed repertoire differences were not defined, possibly disease activity or prior therapy.

The V gene lost 3 bases and the J gene lost 1 base, with 13 bases spanning the gap. Germline V gene data show CDR1 as LNHDA and CDR2 as SQIVND (reference sequence). This CDR3 is 16 amino acids long. Time point given: newly diagnosed, previously untreated cHL patient sample. The comparison group had newly diagnosed, previously untreated classical Hodgkin lymphoma. Clones were read by immunoSEQ multiplex PCR, and TCRdb kept only the in-frame ones, dropping some. Of tens of thousands of clones in the sample, 93% were seen once. Sequenced sample: peripheral blood mononuclear cells (PBMCs). The genes are TRBV19 and TRBJ1-5, with D uncertain. The sequence was obtained from a human donor with classical Hodgkin lymphoma. The CDR3 is CASSIRGWGSNQPQHF. In DNA form, the CDR3 reads TGTGCCAGTAGTATTCGGGGATGGGGAAGCAATCAGCCCCAGCATTTT.